This T cell receptor beta chain was recovered during a study of blood T cell repertoires in COVID-19. Background on the study: COVID-19 samples collected from the United States, Italy and Spain covered acute and convalescent phases. T cells, B-cell-depleted T cells, or PBMCs supplied cDNA or gDNA.

The germline CDR1 and CDR2 sequences are SGHVS and FQNEAQ. V lost 3 bases to trimming and J lost 15 bases; unmatched junction nucleotides: 12. The CDR3 loop spans 14 amino acids. Per the original methods: Amplification of reference gene primers provided the estimated nucleated cell counts. Sequencing used immunoSEQ multiplex PCR; TCRdb keeps in-frame clones, though not all of them. That table is the source of V, J and clone size, and D and trimming were worked out from the DNA. The sample yields 280,000 or so clones, approximately 84% seen once. The source is a woman in her thirties who had recovered from COVID-19. Sequencing was carried out using peripheral blood. The V gene is TRBV7-8, the J gene TRBJ2-4; 9 bases are shared with TRBD1. CDR3 coding DNA: TGTGCCAGCAGCTTTACGGGACAGGGTGGTTCAAGGTACTTC. Its protein product is CASSFTGQGGSRYF.